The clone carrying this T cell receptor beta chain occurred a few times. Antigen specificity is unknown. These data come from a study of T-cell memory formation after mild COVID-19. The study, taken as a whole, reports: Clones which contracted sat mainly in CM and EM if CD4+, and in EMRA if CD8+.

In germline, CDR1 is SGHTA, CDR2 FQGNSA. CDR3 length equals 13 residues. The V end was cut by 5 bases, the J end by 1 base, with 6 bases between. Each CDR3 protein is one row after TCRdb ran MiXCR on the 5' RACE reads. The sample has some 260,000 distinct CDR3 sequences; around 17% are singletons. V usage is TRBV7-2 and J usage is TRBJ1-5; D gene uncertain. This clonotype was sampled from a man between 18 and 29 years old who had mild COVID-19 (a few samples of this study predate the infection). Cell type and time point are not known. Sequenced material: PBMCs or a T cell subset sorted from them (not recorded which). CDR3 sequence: CASSEQSNQPQHF. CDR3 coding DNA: TGTGCCAGCAGCGAACAGAGCAATCAGCCCCAGCATTTT.